This TCR beta chain was recorded in a study of blood T cell repertoires in COVID-19. This table comes from immunoSEQ multiplex PCR, and its TCRdb copy is limited to in-frame clones, with some not included. The sample has 130,000 or so clones, around 90% seen once; the top ten hold roughly a tenth. With 5 bases removed from V and 8 bases from J, the gap between germline ends came to 13 bases. CDR3 length: 13 amino acids. Germline assignment: CDR1 LNHNV and CDR2 YYDKDF (reference sequence). Material: peripheral blood. The source is a man in his sixties with active or convalescent COVID-19. The rearrangement links TRBV15 to TRBJ2-1, with TRBD2 as a possible D gene (6 bases). The CDR3 loop reads CATSRRGGDEQFF. In DNA form, the CDR3 reads TGTGCCACCAGCCGCCGGGGAGGTGATGAGCAGTTCTTC.